This T cell receptor (beta chain) is drawn from a study of regulatory T cells in long-lasting Graves disease. Study findings and constraints: Favoring TRBV28, TRBJ1-2 and TRBJ2-5 was a feature seen in persistent disease.

Time point in this sample: newly diagnosed GD, antithyroid drugs for less than 3 months. The authors made the TCR library using RNA they extracted from PBMCs. Researchers made TCR beta libraries by using iRepertoire HTBI primers and running Arm-PCR on CDR3 regions. TCRdb reprocessed the multiplex PCR reads with MiXCR, giving one entry per CDR3 protein. The table has about 540,000 distinct CDR3 sequences, roughly 14% seen once; the top ten hold roughly 9.7%. This clonotype showed up many times. What it binds is not known. CDR1 is SQVTM and CDR2 is ANQGSEA in the germline V gene. Trimming cost V 0 bases and J 6 bases, with 8 bases left between them. The CDR3 loop spans 12 amino acids. Another study also made use of these data, one on T cells in Graves' hyperthyroidism and ophthalmopathy. Per that study: Clonotypes that were expanded in thyroid above 0.001 mostly appeared in blood too. With a median lead of roughly 6.2 months before onset, the model predicted ophthalmopathy.

The sample was peripheral blood mononuclear cells (PBMCs), taken at new diagnosis, from a patient treated with antithyroid drugs. The TCR sequence derives from a man aged 25 to 40 with Graves disease. This sequence joins TRBV29-1 and TRBJ1-1; weak D call: TRBD1 (5 bases). CDR3 nucleotide sequence: TGCAGCGTTGAAGATGTGGGACCTGAAGCTTTCTTT. Translation gives CSVEDVGPEAFF.